The present T cell receptor beta chain was sequenced within a study of shared clonotypes between healthy human individuals. Study-level information: Three men and a couple of women, aged 18 to 49, were donors. Per donor, CD8 memory used one plate, CD8 naive used two, CD4 memory used three and CD4 naive used three.

Every subset had its genomic DNA shared out evenly among several immunoSEQ plates. Generated by immunoSEQ multiplex PCR, the TCRdb table keeps only in-frame clones and is missing some. Of 230,000 or so clones in the sample, just over 65% are singletons; the top ten hold approximately 10%. The CDR3 totals 16 residues. Germline CDR1 and CDR2: SGHVS and FNYEAQ. Trimming cost V 4 bases and J 5 bases, with 18 bases left between them. The sequence was collected from a man aged 30 to 39 in good health. The chain couples TRBV7-6 to TRBJ1-5; tentatively, D is TRBD1 (5 bases). Sequenced input: memory CD4+ T cells sorted from blood. This sample's subset: CD45RA-negative fraction. The CDR3 reads CASSWVRGGYDQPQHF. In DNA form, the CDR3 reads TGTGCCAGCAGCTGGGTACGGGGGGGATACGATCAGCCCCAGCATTTT.